A single sample is the source of the 21 T cell receptor beta chains below, sequenced in a study of Graves' ophthalmopathy and Graves' hyperthyroidism. The TCR beta CDR3 regions underwent amplification from RNA transcripts. HTBI-primed first-round RT-PCR preceded second-round multiplex PCR. TCRdb ran MiXCR on the multiplex PCR reads and lists one entry per CDR3 protein. The top ten clones hold 40% to 55% of a sample with roughly 220,000 distinct CDR3 sequences, around 42% of them seen once. Sequences were obtained from peripheral blood. Receptors were obtained from an adult man with Graves' ophthalmopathy.

The table lists this clonotype with a few counts. The J gene is TRBJ1-4, the V gene TRBV5-5; D ambiguous. Germline CDR1 and CDR2: SGHKS and YYEKEE (reference sequence). CDR3 length equals 14 residues. V lost 4 bases to trimming and J lost 0 bases, with 7 bases between them. CDR3 sequence (DNA): TGTGCCAGCAGCCGGAGCGCAACTAATGAAAAACTGTTTTTT. It translates to CASSRSATNEKLFF.

The V call is TRBV5-1, the J call TRBJ1-1; no clear D gene. Germline V lookup: CDR1 SGHRS, CDR2 YFSETQ. The CDR3 runs 14 residues. V was shortened by 3 bases and J by 6 bases, with 15 bases between the two germline ends. CDR3 nucleotides: TGCGCCAGCAGCTCGACGGGTATGGAGGCTGAAGCTTTCTTT. Translation gives CASSSTGMEAEAFF. The complete variable domain, with remaining parts taken from reference TRBV5-1 and TRBJ1-1, reads KAGVTQTPRYLIKTRGQQVTLSCSPISGHRSVSWYQQTPGQGLQFLFEYFSETQRNKGNFPGRFSGRQFSNSRSEMNVSTLELGDSALYLCASSSTGMEAEAFFGQGTRLTVV.

The CDR3 nucleotides read TGTGCCAGCAGCGAAGGGCGCAGCCGGGGATTCTTT. It encodes CASSEGRSRGFF. This chain uses TRBV7-2 with TRBJ1-1; D gene uncertain. Trimming cost V 5 bases and J 14 bases, with 18 bases left between them. The CDR3 runs to 12 residues. Germline V gene lookup returns CDR1 SGHTA and CDR2 FQGNSA.

This clonotype was counted only a few times. The gene calls are TRBV24-1 and TRBJ2-5; 7 bases agree with TRBD1. V was pared by 3 bases and J by 2 bases, with 8 bases of the junction left unmatched. This CDR3 region has 16 residues. The germline V gene has CDR1 KGHDR and CDR2 SFDVKD. CDR3 loop: CATSDPSDRLQETQYF. The CDR3 DNA reads TGTGCCACCAGTGATCCCTCGGACAGGCTTCAAGAGACCCAGTACTTC.

This chain uses TRBV19 with TRBJ2-7, with unresolved D. The end of the DNA fits TRBJ2-4 better, so the J call may be wrong. CDR3 size: 14 residues. Germline CDR1 and CDR2: LNHDA and SQIVND (reference sequence). CDR3 loop: CASSSGFTKNIQYF. The CDR3 DNA is TGTGCCAGTAGTTCCGGTTTCACCAAAAACATTCAGTACTTC.

A single count supports this clonotype. Possible read error: a much larger clone is one base away. The rearrangement uses TRBV10-3 and TRBJ2-7, with 7 nucleotides matching TRBD2. The CDR3 runs 13 residues. The V gene's germline CDR1 is ENHRY and CDR2 SYGVKD. With 8 bases clipped from V and 0 bases from J, the junction kept 4 bases outside the gene matches. DNA of the CDR3: TGTGCCATCGGCTCTAGCGGCTCCTACGAGCAGTACTTC. Protein sequence: CAIGSSGSYEQYF.

A few counts support this clonotype. This chain links TRBV20-1 with TRBJ2-7, with 9 bases fitting TRBD1. From germline, CDR1 is DFQATT and CDR2 SNEGSKA (reference sequence). This CDR3 spans 15 amino acids. V lost 0 bases, J lost 6 bases, and 9 bases stayed unmatched. The CDR3 region has the DNA TGCAGTGCTAGAGAGCCGGGACAGGGAGGGGGCGAGCAGTACTTC. Encoded protein: CSAREPGQGGGEQYF.

This clonotype was counted only a few times. The chain combines TRBV7-3 with TRBJ2-5; TRBD2 might be the D (7 bases). This CDR3 has 15 residues. Germline lookup yields CDR1 SGHTA and CDR2 FQGTGA. V lost 4 bases and J lost 5, with 17 bases in between. The DNA for the CDR3 is TGTGCCAGCAGCTCCGGACCAGGGAGGGGGGAGACCCAGTACTTC. The encoded protein is CASSSGPGRGETQYF.

This clonotype was detected only a few times. This chain uses TRBV20-1 with TRBJ2-7, with a possible D match to TRBD2 (6 bases). The ends were cut back, 6 bases at V and 6 bases at J, with 15 bases in the middle. Germline values: CDR1 DFQATT, CDR2 SNEGSKA (reference sequence). The CDR3 loop spans 12 amino acids. The CDR3 is CSAEGSVREQYF. CDR3 sequence (DNA): TGCAGTGCGGAGGGGTCAGTTCGCGAGCAGTACTTC.

The gene calls are TRBV10-2 and TRBJ2-6, with 10 bases identical to TRBD1. CDR3 length: 17 residues. Per the germline V gene, CDR1 is WSHSY and CDR2 is SAAADI. The V and J ends lost 10 bases and 1 base, in that order; junction bases with no gene match: 10. The CDR3: CATGGDRGRSGANVLTF. Here the CDR3 DNA reads TGCGCCACGGGTGGAGACAGGGGGCGATCTGGGGCCAACGTCCTGACTTTC.

This clonotype has just a few counts. The junction shows a germline mismatch at one end, possibly a read error. The genes are TRBV7-7 and TRBJ2-7; 8 bases line up with TRBD1. The germline V gene has CDR1 SSHAT and CDR2 FNYEAQ (reference sequence). This CDR3 has 15 amino acids. The CDR3 bases are TGTGCTAGCAGCTTAGGTACAGGGGGTTCCTACGAGCAGTACTTC. Amino acid sequence: CASSLGTGGSYEQYF.

This clonotype was detected many times. The genes are TRBV28 and TRBJ2-7; D gene ambiguous. The CDR3 is 12 amino acids. Trimming cost V 1 base and J 8 bases, with 9 bases left between them. Germline CDR1 and CDR2: MDHEN and SYDVKM. The CDR3 DNA reads as TGTGCCAGCAGTTTATTAGGGCCTAAGCAGTACTTC. It is translated as CASSLLGPKQYF.

With respect to this clonotype: A much larger clone differs by one base, so this may be a read error. The chain carries TRBV10-3 and TRBJ1-1; 10 positions match TRBD1. This CDR3 spans 15 amino acids. Germline V lookup: CDR1 ENHRY, CDR2 SYGVKD. For the CDR3, the DNA is TGTGTCATCAGGGGACAGGGGAAAGGTGGCACTGAAGCTTTCTTT. Translating it yields CVIRGQGKGGTEAFF.

The chain carries TRBV24-1 and TRBJ1-1; maybe TRBD1 (6 bases). The CDR3 has 17 residues. V lost 3 bases to trimming and J lost 1 base, with 17 bases between them. Looked up from germline, CDR1 is KGHDR and CDR2 is SFDVKD. For the CDR3, the DNA is TGTGCCACCAGTGATACCCCCCAGGGGACGGCGAACACTGAAGCTTTCTTT. This gives the protein CATSDTPQGTANTEAFF.

J is TRBJ1-2 and V is TRBV20-1; TRBD1 might be the D (5 bases). CDR3 length: 13 amino acids. The germline V gene encodes CDR1 DFQATT and CDR2 SNEGSKA (reference sequence). Between the trimmed V and J ends, which lost 4 bases and 8 bases, there was a span of 17 bases. DNA of the CDR3: TGCAGTGCTATACAAGGGACTTCCGGGGGCTACACCTTC. Translating it yields CSAIQGTSGGYTF.

This clonotype was found many times. The chain employs TRBV10-3 and TRBJ1-6, with a possible D match to TRBD1 (6 bases). This CDR3 is built from 13 residues. Germline CDR1 is ENHRY and CDR2 is SYGVKD. The V and J ends lost 4 bases and 5 bases respectively, with 6 bases between them. DNA of the CDR3: TGTGCCATCAGTGGGGACAATAATTCACCCCTCCACTTT. It translates to CAISGDNNSPLHF.

V usage is TRBV5-5 and J usage is TRBJ1-2; 7 nucleotides agree with TRBD1. The CDR3 has 13 amino acids. The germline V gene encodes CDR1 SGHKS and CDR2 YYEKEE (reference sequence). V gave up 5 bases and J gave up 10 bases; unmatched junction bases: 11. The CDR3, as DNA: TGTGCCAGCAGGAACAGGGGCCACAGTGTCTACACCTTC. Translation gives CASRNRGHSVYTF.

About this clonotype: Sequence at one end of the junction differs from germline and may be a read error. The chain has TRBV9 and TRBJ1-6; a weak D match, TRBD1 (6 bases). This CDR3 is built from 13 residues. Germline V gene lookup returns CDR1 SGDLS and CDR2 YYNGEE. For the CDR3, the DNA is TGTGCCAGCAGGACAGGATATAATTCACCCATCCACTTT. This encodes CASRTGYNSPIHF.

The chain combines TRBV2 with TRBJ1-1; 7 bases fit TRBD1. CDR1 and CDR2 from the germline V gene are SNHLY and FYNNEI. The CDR3 is made up of 14 amino acids. With 6 bases clipped from V and 1 base from J, the junction kept 5 bases outside the gene matches. The CDR3 DNA reads as TGTGCCAGCAGACAGGGGAGTACGAACACTGAAGCTTTCTTT. Translating gives CASRQGSTNTEAFF.

V usage is TRBV29-1 and J usage is TRBJ1-5, with D perhaps TRBD1 (6 bases). V lost 4 bases, J lost 6 bases, and 16 bases lay in between. Germline V gene sequence: CDR1 SQVTM, CDR2 ANQGSEA. There are 14 residues in the CDR3. The CDR3 sequence is CSVVTGAGVQPQHF. CDR3 DNA: TGCAGCGTTGTGACGGGGGCCGGAGTTCAGCCCCAGCATTTT. The full variable domain, with the rest looked up from reference TRBV29-1 and TRBJ1-5, is SAVISQKPSRDICQRGTSLTIQCQVDSQVTMMFWYRQQPGQSLTLIATANQGSEATYESGFVIDKFPISRPNLTFSTLTVSNMSPEDSSIYLCSVVTGAGVQPQHFGDGTRLSIL.

The V and J genes are TRBV7-9 and TRBJ2-7; the match to TRBD1 covers 7 bases. The CDR3 totals 15 residues. V lost 8 bases, J lost 5 bases, and 15 bases stayed unmatched. Germline V gene sequence: CDR1 SEHNR, CDR2 FQNEAQ (reference sequence). CDR3 residues: CASGDRQGIRDEQYF. The CDR3 DNA reads as TGTGCCAGCGGCGATAGACAGGGTATTAGGGACGAGCAGTACTTC.